This T cell receptor beta chain derives from a study of blood T cell repertoires in COVID-19. Study summary: Sources were T cells, B-cell-depleted T cells, or PBMCs; the material itself was cDNA or gDNA.

The CDR3 covers 15 residues. J was trimmed by 7 bases and V by 8 bases; bases with no gene match: 10. In germline, CDR1 is MNHEY, CDR2 SVGAGI. Per the original methods: Reference gene primer amplification in the assay estimated nucleated cell counts. Sequencing was performed with immunoSEQ multiplex PCR; in TCRdb, only in-frame clones are kept and a portion is missing. The DNA gave D and trimming, while V, J and clone size come from that table. The data hold roughly 40,000 clones, with 65% to 85% observed a single time. The V and J genes are TRBV6-5 and TRBJ1-6; 8 nucleotides line up with TRBD1. The receptor was isolated from a man older than 75 with active or convalescent COVID-19. Sequencing used peripheral blood. CDR3 nucleotide sequence: TGTGCCAGCCGATTCCGGACAGGGTCCAATTCACCCCTCCACTTT. It yields the protein CASRFRTGSNSPLHF.